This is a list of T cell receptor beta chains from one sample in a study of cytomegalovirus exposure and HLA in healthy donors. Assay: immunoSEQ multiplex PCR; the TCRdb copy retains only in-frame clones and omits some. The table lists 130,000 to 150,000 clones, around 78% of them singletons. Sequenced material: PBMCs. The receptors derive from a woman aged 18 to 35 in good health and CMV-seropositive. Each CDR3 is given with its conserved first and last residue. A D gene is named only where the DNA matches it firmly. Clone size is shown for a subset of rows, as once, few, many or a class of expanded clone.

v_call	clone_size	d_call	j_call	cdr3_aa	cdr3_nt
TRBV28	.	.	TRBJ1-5	CASTIRGQPQHF	TGTGCCAGCACCATTAGGGGTCAGCCCCAGCATTTT
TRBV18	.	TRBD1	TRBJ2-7	CASSRDRSYEQYF	TGTGCCAGCTCACGGGACAGATCCTACGAGCAGTACTTC
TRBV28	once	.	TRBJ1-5	CASSEQGQPQHF	TGTGCCAGCTCCGAACAGGGACAGCCCCAGCATTTT
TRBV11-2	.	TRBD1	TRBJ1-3	CASSFRDRRSGNTIYF	TGTGCCAGCAGCTTCCGGGACAGAAGATCTGGAAACACCATATATTTT
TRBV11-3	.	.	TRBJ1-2	CASRGRRAFGGYTF	TGTGCCAGCAGGGGCAGGCGGGCATTTGGGGGCTACACCTTC
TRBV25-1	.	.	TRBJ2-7	CASKGGYEQYF	TGTGCCAGCAAAGGGGGCTACGAGCAGTACTTC
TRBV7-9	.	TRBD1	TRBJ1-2	CASSLEDRGAGYTF	TGTGCCAGCAGCTTAGAGGACAGGGGAGCAGGCTACACCTTC
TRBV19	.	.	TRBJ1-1	CASSTFAGNTEAFF	TGTGCCAGTAGTACATTTGCAGGGAACACTGAAGCTTTCTTT
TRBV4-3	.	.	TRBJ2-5	CASSQVISREYQETQYF	TGCGCCAGCAGCCAAGTTATCTCTCGAGAGTACCAAGAGACCCAGTACTTC
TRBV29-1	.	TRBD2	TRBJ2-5	CSVEGMNPGLSETQYF	TGCAGCGTTGAGGGGATGAATCCGGGACTATCGGAGACCCAGTACTTC
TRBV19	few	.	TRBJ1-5	CASSIYAVDSNQPQHF	TGTGCCAGTAGTATTTACGCGGTTGATAGCAATCAGCCCCAGCATTTT
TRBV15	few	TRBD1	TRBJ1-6	CATSREGTANSPLHF	TGTGCCACCAGCAGAGAGGGGACAGCAAATTCACCCCTCCACTTT
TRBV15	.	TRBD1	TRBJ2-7	CATSSGATGRDEQYF	TGTGCCACCAGCAGCGGGGCGACAGGGCGGGACGAGCAGTACTTC
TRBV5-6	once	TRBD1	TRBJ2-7	CASSLPGQGNYEQYF	TGTGCCAGCAGCTTACCGGGACAGGGTAATTACGAGCAGTACTTC
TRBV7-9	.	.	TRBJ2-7	CASSLVGGRRSYEQYF	TGTGCCAGCAGCTTAGTAGGAGGGAGGAGATCCTACGAGCAGTACTTC
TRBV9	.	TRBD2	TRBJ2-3	CASSAVAGSTDTQYF	TGTGCCAGCAGCGCAGTAGCGGGGAGCACAGATACGCAGTATTTT
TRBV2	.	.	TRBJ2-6	CASSEAGRGLSGANVLTF	TGTGCCAGCAGTGAAGCAGGAAGGGGCCTCTCTGGGGCCAACGTCCTGACTTTC
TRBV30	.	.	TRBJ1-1	CAWSVPVGLNTEAFF	TGTGCCTGGAGTGTACCTGTGGGCCTTAACACTGAAGCTTTCTTT
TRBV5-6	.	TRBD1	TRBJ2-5	CASSPSPRGIGEQYF	TGTGCCAGCAGCCCCAGTCCCAGGGGGATTGGGGAGCAGTACTTC
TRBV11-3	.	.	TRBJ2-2	CASSLARTGELFF	TGTGCCAGCAGCTTAGCCCGCACCGGGGAGCTGTTTTTT
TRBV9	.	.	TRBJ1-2	CASSVEGSYGYTF	TGTGCCAGCAGCGTAGAAGGGAGCTATGGCTACACCTTC
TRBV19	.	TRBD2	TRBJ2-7	CASSIIAGGTYEQYF	TGTGCCAGTAGTATAATAGCGGGGGGGACCTACGAGCAGTACTTC
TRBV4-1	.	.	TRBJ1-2	CASSLSEREGYGYTF	TGCGCCAGCAGCCTTAGCGAGAGGGAGGGCTATGGCTACACCTTC
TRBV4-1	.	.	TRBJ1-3	CASSHGRQSSGNTIYF	TGCGCCAGCAGCCACGGCAGGCAGAGCTCTGGAAACACCATATATTTT
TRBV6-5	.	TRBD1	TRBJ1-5	CASSHDRGDNQPQHF	TGTGCCAGCAGCCACGACAGGGGAGACAATCAGCCCCAGCATTTT
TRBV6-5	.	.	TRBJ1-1	CASSYGQGTEAFF	TGTGCCAGCAGTTACGGGCAGGGCACTGAAGCTTTCTTT
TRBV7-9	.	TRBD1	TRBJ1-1	CASSLATGESEAFF	TGTGCCAGCAGTCTGGCAACAGGGGAATCTGAAGCTTTCTTT
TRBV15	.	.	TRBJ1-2	CATSRPSNRERAYGYTF	TGTGCCACCAGCAGACCGTCTAACAGGGAGAGGGCTTACGGCTACACCTTC
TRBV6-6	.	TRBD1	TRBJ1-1	CASSSTGHTEAFF	TGTGCCAGCAGTTCGACAGGGCACACTGAAGCTTTCTTT
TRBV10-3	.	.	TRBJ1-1	CAISGEENTEAFF	TGTGCCATCAGTGGAGAAGAGAACACTGAAGCTTTCTTT
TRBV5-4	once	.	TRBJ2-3	CASSLDLSTDTQYF	TGTGCCAGCAGCTTGGACTTAAGCACAGATACGCAGTATTTT
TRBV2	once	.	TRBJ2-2	CATKEGEGAGELFF	TGTGCCACCAAAGAGGGGGAGGGGGCCGGGGAGCTGTTTTTT
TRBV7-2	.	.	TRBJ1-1	CASSLRGTEAFF	TGTGCCAGCAGCTTAAGGGGAACTGAAGCTTTCTTT
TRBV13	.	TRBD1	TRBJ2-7	CASSPSGTGAYEQYF	TGTGCCAGCAGCCCCTCCGGGACAGGTGCCTACGAGCAGTACTTC
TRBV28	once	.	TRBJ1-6	CASSTPGGRENSPLHF	TGTGCCAGCAGTACCCCGGGGGGGCGGGAGAATTCACCCCTCCACTTT
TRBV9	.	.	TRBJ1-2	CASSVGRANYGYTF	TGTGCCAGCAGCGTGGGCAGGGCGAATTATGGCTACACCTTC
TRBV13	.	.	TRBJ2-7	CASSPSRLLRYEQYF	TGTGCCAGCAGCCCCTCACGCTTATTGCGCTACGAGCAGTACTTC
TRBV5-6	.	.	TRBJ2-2	CASSLGLVNTGELFF	TGTGCCAGCAGCTTGGGACTTGTGAACACCGGGGAGCTGTTTTTT
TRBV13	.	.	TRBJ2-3	CASSPRGAYSTDTQYF	TGTGCCAGCAGCCCTCGTGGGGCCTATAGCACAGATACGCAGTATTTT
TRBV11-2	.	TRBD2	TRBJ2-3	CASSLVPSGGAATDTQYF	TGTGCCAGCAGCTTAGTCCCTAGCGGGGGGGCTGCGACAGATACGCAGTATTTT
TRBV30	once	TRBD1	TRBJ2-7	CAWSVPGQVLEQYF	TGTGCCTGGAGTGTACCGGGACAGGTTCTCGAGCAGTACTTC
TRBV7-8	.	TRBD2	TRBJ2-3	CATNPTSGGVDTQYF	TGTGCCACCAACCCGACTAGCGGGGGGGTAGATACGCAGTATTTT